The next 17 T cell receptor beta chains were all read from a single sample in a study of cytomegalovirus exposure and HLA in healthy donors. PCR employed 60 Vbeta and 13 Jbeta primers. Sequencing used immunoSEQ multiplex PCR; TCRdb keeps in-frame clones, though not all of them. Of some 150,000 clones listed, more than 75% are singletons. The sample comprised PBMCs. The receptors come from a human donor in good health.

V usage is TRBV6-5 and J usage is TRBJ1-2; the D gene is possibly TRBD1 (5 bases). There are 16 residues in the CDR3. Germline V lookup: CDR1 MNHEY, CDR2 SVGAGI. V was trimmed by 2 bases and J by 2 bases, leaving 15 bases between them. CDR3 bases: TGTGCCAGCAGTTACCGCCAGGGTAGAAGAAACTATGGCTACACCTTC. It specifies CASSYRQGRRNYGYTF.

The CDR3 reads CASSLTGGNEQFF. The CDR3 region has the DNA TGCGCCAGCAGCCTGACAGGGGGCAATGAGCAGTTCTTC. This chain links TRBV4-1 with TRBJ2-1, with 9 bases lining up with TRBD1. V lost 4 bases and J lost 6; bases outside the gene matches: 1. From germline, CDR1 is MGHRA and CDR2 YSYEKL. The CDR3 contains 13 residues.

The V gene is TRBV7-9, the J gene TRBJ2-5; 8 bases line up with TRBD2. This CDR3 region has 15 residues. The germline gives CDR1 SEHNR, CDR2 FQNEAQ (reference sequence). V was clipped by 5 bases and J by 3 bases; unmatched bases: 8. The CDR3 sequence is CASSARGLGEETQYF. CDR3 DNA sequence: TGTGCCAGCAGCGCGAGGGGACTAGGCGAAGAGACCCAGTACTTC.

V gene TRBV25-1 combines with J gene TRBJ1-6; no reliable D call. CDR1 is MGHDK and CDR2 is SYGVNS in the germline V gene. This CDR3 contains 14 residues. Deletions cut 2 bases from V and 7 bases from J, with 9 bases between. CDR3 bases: TGTGCCAGCAGTGAAGGGAGTAGGAATTCACCCCTCCACTTT. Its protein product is CASSEGSRNSPLHF. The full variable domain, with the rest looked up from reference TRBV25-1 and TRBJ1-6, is EADIYQTPRYLVIGTGKKITLECSQTMGHDKMYWYQQDPGMELHLIHYSYGVNSTEKGDLSSESTVSRIRTEHFPLTLESARPSHTSQYLCASSEGSRNSPLHFGNGTRLTVT.

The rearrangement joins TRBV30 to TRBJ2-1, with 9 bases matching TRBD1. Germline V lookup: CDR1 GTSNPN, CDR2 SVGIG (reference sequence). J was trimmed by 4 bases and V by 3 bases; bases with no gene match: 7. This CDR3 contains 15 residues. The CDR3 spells CAWRSSDRGYNEQFF. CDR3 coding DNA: TGTGCCTGGAGGAGTTCTGACAGGGGGTACAATGAGCAGTTCTTC.

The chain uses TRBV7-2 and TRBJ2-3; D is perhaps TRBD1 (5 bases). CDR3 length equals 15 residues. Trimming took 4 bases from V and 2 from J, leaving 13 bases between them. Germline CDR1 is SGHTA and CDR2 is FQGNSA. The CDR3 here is CASSWVQGPTDTQYF. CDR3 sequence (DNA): TGTGCCAGCAGCTGGGTTCAGGGTCCCACAGATACGCAGTATTTT.

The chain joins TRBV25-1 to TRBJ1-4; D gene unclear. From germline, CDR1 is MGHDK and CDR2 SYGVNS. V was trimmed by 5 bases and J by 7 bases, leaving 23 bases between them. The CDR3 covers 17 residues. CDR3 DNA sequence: TGTGCCAGCAGTCCAGGCACATTCCGGGCCGGGAGTGAAAAACTGTTTTTT. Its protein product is CASSPGTFRAGSEKLFF.

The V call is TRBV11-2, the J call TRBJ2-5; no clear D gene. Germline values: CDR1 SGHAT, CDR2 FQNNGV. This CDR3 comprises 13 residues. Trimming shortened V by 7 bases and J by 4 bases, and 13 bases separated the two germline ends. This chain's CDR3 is CASNSHFGETQYF. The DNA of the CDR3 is TGTGCCAGCAACTCCCACTTTGGAGAGACCCAGTACTTC.

The CDR3 here is CSAPQGNTIYF. CDR3 nucleotides: TGCAGTGCCCCCCAAGGAAACACCATATATTTT. The chain carries TRBV20-1 and TRBJ1-3; D ambiguous. V lost 6 bases and J 4 bases, leaving 7 bases between the germline ends. The length of the CDR3 is 11 residues. Looked up from germline, CDR1 is DFQATT and CDR2 is SNEGSKA (reference sequence).

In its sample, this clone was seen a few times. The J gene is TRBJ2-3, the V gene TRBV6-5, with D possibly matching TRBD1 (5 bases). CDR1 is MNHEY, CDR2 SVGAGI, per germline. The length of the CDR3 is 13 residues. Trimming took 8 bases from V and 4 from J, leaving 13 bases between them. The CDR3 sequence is CASSLREADTQYF. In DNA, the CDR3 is TGTGCCAGCTCTCTCAGGGAAGCAGATACGCAGTATTTT.

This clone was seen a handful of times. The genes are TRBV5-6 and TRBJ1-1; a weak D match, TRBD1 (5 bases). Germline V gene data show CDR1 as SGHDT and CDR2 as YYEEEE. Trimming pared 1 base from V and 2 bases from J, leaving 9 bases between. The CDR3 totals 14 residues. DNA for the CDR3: TGTGCCAGCAGCTTGCAGGGCCGAAACACTGAAGCTTTCTTT. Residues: CASSLQGRNTEAFF. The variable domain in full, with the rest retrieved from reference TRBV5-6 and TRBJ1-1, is DAGVTQSPTHLIKTRGQQVTLRCSPKSGHDTVSWYQQALGQGPQFIFQYYEEEERQRGNFPDRFSGHQFPNYSSELNVNALLLGDSALYLCASSLQGRNTEAFFGQGTRLTVV.

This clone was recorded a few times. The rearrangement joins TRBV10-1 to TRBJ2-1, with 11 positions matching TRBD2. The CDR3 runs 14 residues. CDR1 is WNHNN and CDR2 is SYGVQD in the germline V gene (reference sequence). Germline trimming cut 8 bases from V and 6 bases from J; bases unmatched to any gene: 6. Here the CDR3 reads CASSLAGGTNEQFF. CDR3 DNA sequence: TGCGCCAGCTCCCTAGCGGGAGGAACCAATGAGCAGTTCTTC.

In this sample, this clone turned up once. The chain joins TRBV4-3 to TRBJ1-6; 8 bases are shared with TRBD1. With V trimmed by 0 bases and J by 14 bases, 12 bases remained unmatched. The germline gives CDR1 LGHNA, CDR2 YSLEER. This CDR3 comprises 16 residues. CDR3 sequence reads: CASSQEVGQGLLALHF. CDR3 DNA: TGCGCCAGCAGCCAAGAAGTCGGACAGGGATTATTGGCCCTCCACTTT.

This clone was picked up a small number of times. Written as DNA, the CDR3 is TGTGCCAGCACTCCACTACGCCGTGAAGCTTTCTTT. Translating gives CASTPLRREAFF. The chain recombines TRBV28 with TRBJ1-1, with D unresolved. Between the trimmed V and J ends, which lost 7 bases and 7 bases, there was a span of 13 bases. Germline values: CDR1 MDHEN, CDR2 SYDVKM. This CDR3 has 12 amino acids.

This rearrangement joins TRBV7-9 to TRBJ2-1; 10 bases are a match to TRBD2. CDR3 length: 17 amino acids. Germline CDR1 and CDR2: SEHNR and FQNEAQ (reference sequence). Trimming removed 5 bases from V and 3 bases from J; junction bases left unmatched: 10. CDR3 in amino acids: CASSPSLLAGNYNEQFF. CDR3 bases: TGTGCCAGCAGCCCCTCCCTACTAGCGGGGAACTACAATGAGCAGTTCTTC.

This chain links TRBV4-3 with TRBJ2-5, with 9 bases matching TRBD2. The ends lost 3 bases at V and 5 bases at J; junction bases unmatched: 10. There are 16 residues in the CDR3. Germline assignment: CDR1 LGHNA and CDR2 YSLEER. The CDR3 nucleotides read TGCGCCAGCAGCCAGTCTATAGCGGGAGAGGGGGAGACCCAGTACTTC. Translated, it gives CASSQSIAGEGETQYF.

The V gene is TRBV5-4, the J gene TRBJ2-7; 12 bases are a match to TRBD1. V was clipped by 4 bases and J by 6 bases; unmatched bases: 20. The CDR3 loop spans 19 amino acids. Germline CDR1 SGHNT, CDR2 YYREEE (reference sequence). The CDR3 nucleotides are TGTGCCAGCAGCAGAAAATCGGGACAGGGGGCCCAATACCGGGGCGAGCAGTACTTC. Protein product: CASSRKSGQGAQYRGEQYF.